Below are 24 T cell receptor beta chains sequenced from a single sample in a study of long-term antiretroviral therapy in people with HIV (dated by TCRdb to the early 2020s). The immunoSEQ hsTCRB v3.0 assay was used at survey level resolution to sequence the TRB variable region. In TCRdb, the immuneACCESS table is reduced to in-frame sequences with V and J assigned. These tables do not hold every clone; where another copy was compared, an unresolved V gene accounts for under half, and the others remain unexplained. Present in this sample are about 18,000 clones, around 84% of which were seen just once. The ten largest clones capture roughly 15% of the sample. The material was unsorted PBMCs, obtained 0.3 years after starting antiretroviral therapy. These TCRs come from a woman between 50 and 59 years old with HIV.

The V gene is TRBV18, the J gene TRBJ1-4; D call uncertain. Germline V CDR1 and CDR2: KGHSH, LQKENI. The CDR3 sequence is 15 residues long. Trimming pared 3 bases from V and 5 bases from J, leaving 13 bases between. The DNA for the CDR3 is TGTGCCAGCTCACCCCGACCCACCCGGAATGAAAAACTGTTTTTT. Amino acids: CASSPRPTRNEKLFF.

The chain couples TRBV5-1 to TRBJ2-3, with 11 bases fitting TRBD2. Trimming cost V 3 bases and J 2 bases; bases outside gene matches: 5. There are 16 residues in the CDR3. Germline values: CDR1 SGHRS, CDR2 YFSETQ. The CDR3 nucleotides are TGCGCCAGCAGCTCTACTAGCGGGGGAAACACAGATACGCAGTATTTT. This gives the protein CASSSTSGGNTDTQYF.

In this sample, this clone turned up a few times. The J gene is TRBJ2-7, the V gene TRBV7-2; 7 bases agree with TRBD1. This CDR3 spans 17 amino acids. Germline CDR1 SGHTA, CDR2 FQGNSA. J was trimmed by 5 bases and V by 4 bases; bases with no gene match: 17. The CDR3 nucleotides are TGTGCCAGCAGCTGGGGACAGTATCCTCTCGGGTTTGACGAGCAGTACGTC. It codes for CASSWGQYPLGFDEQYV.

This clone was seen more than once but under ten times. This sequence joins TRBV7-2 and TRBJ1-2; D possibly corresponds to TRBD1 (5 bases). In germline, CDR1 is SGHTA, CDR2 FQGNSA. Deletions cut 1 base from V and 5 bases from J, with 14 bases between. CDR3 size: 15 residues. As DNA, the CDR3 is TGTGCCAGCAGCTTAGTGACCCGACAGACTTATGGCTACACCTTC. Protein product: CASSLVTRQTYGYTF.

DNA of the CDR3: TGTGCCAGCTCACCACCGGAGGGTAGGGGGCTTTACGAGCAGTACTTC. The encoded protein is CASSPPEGRGLYEQYF. J is TRBJ2-7 and V is TRBV18; D is perhaps TRBD1 (7 bases). CDR1 and CDR2 (germline): KGHSH, LQKENI. CDR3 length: 16 residues. Trimming removed 0 bases from V and 4 bases from J, with 16 bases in between. Looking up the rest from reference TRBV18 and TRBJ2-7 gives the full variable domain: NAGVMQNPRHLVRRRGQEARLRCSPMKGHSHVYWYRQLPEEGLKFMVYLQKENIIDESGMPKERFSAEFPKEGPSILRIQQVVRGDSAAYFCASSPPEGRGLYEQYFGPGTRLTVT.

This clone was seen only a few times. The rearrangement uses TRBV27 and TRBJ1-5; 9 bases align to TRBD1. Germline trimming cut 5 bases from V and 1 base from J; bases unmatched to any gene: 12. Germline V CDR1 and CDR2: MNHEY, SMNVEV (reference sequence). CDR3 length: 18 residues. The CDR3 spells CASSLYATGQGSNQPQHF. CDR3 DNA: TGTGCCAGCAGTCTATACGCGACGGGACAGGGAAGCAATCAGCCCCAGCATTTT.

This clone has a single count. The rearrangement uses TRBV7-3 and TRBJ2-2; 10 bases match TRBD2. Trimming removed 5 bases from V and 1 base from J; junction bases left unmatched: 4. Per germline, CDR1 SGHTA and CDR2 FQGTGA. The CDR3 runs to 16 residues. The DNA for the CDR3 is TGTGCCAGCAGCCTCGGACTAGCGGAGAACACCGGGGAGCTGTTTTTT. Protein product: CASSLGLAENTGELFF.

The chain carries TRBV2 and TRBJ2-1, with TRBD1 matching over 9 bases. V trimming: 4 bases; J trimming: 0 bases; junction bases outside the gene matches: 4. The CDR3 loop spans 16 amino acids. Germline lookup yields CDR1 SNHLY and CDR2 FYNNEI. The CDR3, as DNA: TGTGCCAGCAGTGGACAGGGGGGGGTCTCCTACAATGAGCAGTTCTTC. It is translated as CASSGQGGVSYNEQFF.

The gene calls are TRBV5-1 and TRBJ1-4; no definite D call. The CDR3 loop spans 14 amino acids. V was cut by 0 bases and J by 8 bases, with 11 bases left in between. The germline V gene has CDR1 SGHRS and CDR2 YFSETQ. CDR3 DNA: TGCGCCAGCAGCTTGGACATTGGGAGGGAAAAACTGTTTTTT. Protein sequence: CASSLDIGREKLFF.

The chain carries TRBV19 and TRBJ2-3; 7 nucleotides align to TRBD2. Germline values: CDR1 LNHDA, CDR2 SQIVND (reference sequence). This CDR3 has 16 residues. J was trimmed by 5 bases and V by 6 bases; bases with no gene match: 14. The CDR3 here is CASSYGRGPQQDTQYF. The CDR3 DNA is TGTGCCAGTAGCTATGGGAGGGGCCCCCAGCAAGATACGCAGTATTTT.

This rearrangement joins TRBV2 to TRBJ1-5; D is undetermined. Trimming left V 2 bases short and J 3 bases short, with 11 bases between. Germline V gene lookup returns CDR1 SNHLY and CDR2 FYNNEI. The CDR3 extends over 15 amino acids. The CDR3 is CASSESGYFNQPQHF. The CDR3 DNA reads as TGTGCCAGCAGTGAATCGGGATATTTCAATCAGCCCCAGCATTTT.

V and J are TRBV14 and TRBJ2-5, with 9 nucleotides matching TRBD1. CDR3 size: 16 residues. CDR1 and CDR2 (germline): SGHDN, FVKESK. Trimming removed 2 bases from V and 4 bases from J; junction bases left unmatched: 8. The chain's CDR3 is CASSQLGTGRGETQYF. DNA for the CDR3: TGTGCCAGCAGCCAACTCGGGACAGGGCGGGGAGAGACCCAGTACTTC. Complete variable domain (other parts from reference TRBV14 and TRBJ2-5): EAGVTQFPSHSVIEKGQTVTLRCDPISGHDNLYWYRRVMGKEIKFLLHFVKESKQDESGMPNNRFLAERTGGTYSTLKVQPAELEDSGVYFCASSQLGTGRGETQYFGPGTRLLVL.

This chain links TRBV6-5 with TRBJ1-4; TRBD1 is a possible D gene (6 bases). The V and J ends lost 6 bases and 3 bases respectively, with 14 bases between them. This CDR3 is 15 amino acids long. Germline-derived CDR1 and CDR2 are MNHEY and SVGAGI. CDR3 amino acids: CASRPTGTANEKLFF. The CDR3 DNA is TGTGCCAGCAGGCCTACAGGGACCGCTAATGAAAAACTGTTTTTT.

V and J are TRBV29-1 and TRBJ2-2; the D gene could be TRBD1 or TRBD2 (5 bases each). In germline, CDR1 is SQVTM, CDR2 ANQGSEA. Trimming stripped 2 bases from V and 5 bases from J, with 12 bases between. The CDR3 is 14 residues long. In DNA, the CDR3 is TGCAGCGTTGAACAGGGAGAGGTGACCGGGGAGCTGTTTTTT. It yields the protein CSVEQGEVTGELFF.

V is TRBV5-4 and J is TRBJ2-2, with a tentative D call TRBD1 (5 bases). Germline assignment: CDR1 SGHNT and CDR2 YYREEE (reference sequence). This CDR3 contains 15 residues. V was shortened by 4 bases and J by 4 bases, with 14 bases between the two germline ends. For the CDR3, the DNA is TGTGCCAGCAGCACCCCGACAGTGGGCACCGGGGAGCTGTTTTTT. Translated, it gives CASSTPTVGTGELFF.

This clone was seen once. The CDR3: CASRLTLTSTQYF. CDR3 bases: TGTGCCAGCAGACTAACCCTGACCAGTACGCAGTATTTT. The genes are TRBV27 and TRBJ2-3, with no clear D. CDR1 and CDR2 from the germline V gene are MNHEY and SMNVEV (reference sequence). CDR3 length: 13 amino acids. Trimming took 6 bases from V and 8 from J, leaving 15 bases between them.

The CDR3 is CASSSTGGGETQYF. The CDR3, as DNA: TGCGCCAGCAGCTCAACAGGGGGGGGAGAGACCCAGTACTTC. V is TRBV5-1 and J is TRBJ2-5, with D possibly being TRBD1 (8 bases). The CDR3 has 14 amino acids. V lost 3 bases and J 4 bases, leaving 13 bases between the germline ends. The V gene's germline CDR1 is SGHRS and CDR2 YFSETQ.

The chain employs TRBV5-1 and TRBJ2-2; TRBD2 matches 14 bases. The germline gives CDR1 SGHRS, CDR2 YFSETQ. The CDR3 spans 15 residues. V dropped 0 bases and J dropped 10; count of bases not matched to a gene: 2. The CDR3 region has the DNA TGCGCCAGCAGCTTGGGGACTAGCGGGGGGACGGAGCTGTTTTTT. Translation gives CASSLGTSGGTELFF.

This clone was observed a few times. The rearrangement joins TRBV11-2 to TRBJ1-2, with D unresolved. Trimming stripped 7 bases from V and 6 bases from J, with 24 bases between. The V gene's germline CDR1 is SGHAT and CDR2 FQNNGV. CDR3 size: 16 residues. The CDR3 DNA is TGTGCCAGCACCCCATCACCCGGACCGCAATGGAATGGCTACACCTTC. Its protein is CASTPSPGPQWNGYTF.

J is TRBJ2-1 and V is TRBV30; TRBD2 agrees at 14 bases. V lost 1 base to trimming and J lost 8 bases; unmatched junction nucleotides: 10. The CDR3 has 17 residues. CDR1 is GTSNPN, CDR2 SVGIG, per germline (reference sequence). CDR3 DNA: TGTGCCTGGAGTGCCATTGGACTAGCGGGGGGTATGGATGAGCAGTTCTTC. Translating it yields CAWSAIGLAGGMDEQFF.

This chain links TRBV7-9 with TRBJ2-7; D perhaps matches TRBD2 (5 bases). Germline V gives CDR1 SEHNR, CDR2 FQNEAQ (reference sequence). The CDR3 is 13 amino acids. V dropped 1 base and J dropped 7 bases, with 11 bases sitting between them. As DNA, the CDR3 is TGTGCCAGCAGCTTAGAGTGGGAGCCGGAGCAGTACGTC. Protein: CASSLEWEPEQYV.

The chain combines TRBV27 with TRBJ1-6; D gene unclear. Trimming removed 0 bases at V and 8 bases at J, with 11 bases between. CDR1 MNHEY and CDR2 SMNVEV come from the germline V gene (reference sequence). CDR3 length equals 15 residues. DNA for the CDR3: TGTGCCAGCAGTTTATCCCCGGACGGTTATTCACCCCTCCACTTT. Protein product: CASSLSPDGYSPLHF.

The chain combines TRBV10-3 with TRBJ1-1, with a tentative D call TRBD1 (6 bases). The CDR3 consists of 14 residues. Germline V lookup: CDR1 ENHRY, CDR2 SYGVKD. Trimming left V 4 bases short and J 7 bases short, with 16 bases between. The CDR3 nucleotides read TGTGCCATCAGTGTCGCGGGGGCGAAGGGTGAAGCTTTCTTT. Amino acid sequence: CAISVAGAKGEAFF.

This clone was seen more than once but under ten times. V usage is TRBV9 and J usage is TRBJ2-1, with D unresolved. Germline lookup yields CDR1 SGDLS and CDR2 YYNGEE. Trimming took off 7 bases at V and 5 bases at J, with 13 bases between the two ends. The CDR3 runs to 13 residues. The CDR3 spells CASGFGSDNEQFF. The DNA for the CDR3 is TGTGCCAGCGGTTTCGGATCTGACAATGAGCAGTTCTTC.